This T cell receptor beta chain was recorded in a study of cytomegalovirus exposure and HLA in healthy donors. Regarding the study as a whole: A few chains linked to CMV were shown in vitro to be specific for CMV antigens. The classifier, whose performance was assessed in both the original and validation cohorts, reportedly diagnosed cytomegalovirus status with high specificity and sensitivity.

Deletions cut 4 bases from V and 0 bases from J, with 11 bases between. The CDR3 contains 15 residues. The germline CDR1 and CDR2 sequences are MDHEN and SYDVKM. Data came from immunoSEQ multiplex PCR; TCRdb stores just in-frame clones and leaves some out. This table has about 130,000 clones, roughly nine tenths appearing once. On this clone: As yet, its antigen is unknown.

The sequenced material came from PBMCs. The origin of this receptor is a woman between 18 and 30 years old in good health and CMV-seropositive. The genes are TRBV28 and TRBJ2-3; D not resolved. CDR3: CASSSVPSSTDTQYF. The CDR3 DNA follows: TGTGCCAGCAGTTCGGTCCCAAGTAGCACAGATACGCAGTATTTT. Supplemented by reference TRBV28 and TRBJ2-3, the full variable domain reads DVKVTQSSRYLVKRTGEKVFLECVQDMDHENMFWYRQDPGLGLRLIYFSYDVKMKEKGDIPEGYSVSREKKERFSLILESASTNQTSMYLCASSSVPSSTDTQYFGPGTRLTVL.